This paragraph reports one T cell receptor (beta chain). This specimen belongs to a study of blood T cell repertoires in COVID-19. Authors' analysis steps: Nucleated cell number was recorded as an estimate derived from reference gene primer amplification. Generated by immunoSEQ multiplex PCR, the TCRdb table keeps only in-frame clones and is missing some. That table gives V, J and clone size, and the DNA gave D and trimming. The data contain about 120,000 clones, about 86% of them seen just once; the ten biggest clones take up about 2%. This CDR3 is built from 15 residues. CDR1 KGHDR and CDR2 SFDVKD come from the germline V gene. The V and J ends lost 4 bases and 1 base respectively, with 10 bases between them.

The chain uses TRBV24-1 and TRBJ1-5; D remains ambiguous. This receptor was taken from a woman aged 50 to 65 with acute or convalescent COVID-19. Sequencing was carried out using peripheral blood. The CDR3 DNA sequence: TGTGCCACCAGTGACTCCGGGTCGAGCAATCAGCCCCAGCATTTT. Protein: CATSDSGSSNQPQHF.